Shown below are 15 T cell receptor beta chains from a single sample sequenced in a study of shared clonotypes between healthy human individuals. Using immunoSEQ multiplex PCR, the repertoire was profiled, and TCRdb retains in-frame clones only, with some absent. The sample carries 800,000 to 1,200,000 clones, around 78% recorded once. The source material was memory CD4+ T cells from PBMCs. Subset in this sample: CD45RA-negative fraction. These receptor sequences come from a man between 18 and 29 years old in good health. Some clones in this sample may be carry-over from other donors' samples.

The chain has TRBV6-5 and TRBJ1-5, with D possibly matching TRBD1 (5 bases). CDR3 length equals 15 residues. Trimming removed 6 bases at V and 4 bases at J, with 16 bases between. Germline V CDR1 and CDR2: MNHEY, SVGAGI. The CDR3 DNA reads TGTGCCAGCAGAGGTGAGGGCAGGGAAAATCAGCCCCAGCATTTT. The encoded protein is CASRGEGRENQPQHF.

CDR3 amino acids: CASSQVGGSGTSTDTQYF. As DNA, the CDR3 is TGCGCCAGCAGCCAAGTTGGGGGTAGCGGCACTAGCACAGATACGCAGTATTTT. The V call is TRBV4-1, the J call TRBJ2-3; TRBD2 might be the D (6 bases). There are 18 residues in the CDR3. Germline V gene lookup returns CDR1 MGHRA and CDR2 YSYEKL. Trimming left V 1 base short and J 0 bases short, with 17 bases between.

This clone was recorded a few times. This chain joins TRBV7-2 and TRBJ2-7; possibly TRBD2 for D (6 bases). The CDR3 covers 16 residues. CDR1 and CDR2 (germline): SGHTA, FQGNSA. With 5 bases removed from V and 6 bases from J, the gap between germline ends came to 23 bases. For the CDR3, the DNA is TGTGCCAGCAGCCTCAATTCCGGGGGAAAATACCGCGAGCAGTACTTC. Translating it yields CASSLNSGGKYREQYF.

In DNA form, the CDR3 reads TGTGCCAGCAGCTACCTTGGGGGTGAAGCTTTCTTT. It yields the protein CASSYLGGEAFF. The rearrangement joins TRBV7-3 to TRBJ1-1, with TRBD1 as a possible D gene (5 bases). The CDR3 has 12 amino acids. V was cut by 4 bases and J by 7 bases, with 10 bases left in between. Germline V lookup: CDR1 SGHTA, CDR2 FQGTGA. Using reference TRBV7-3 and TRBJ1-1 for the parts outside the CDR3, the full variable domain is GAGVSQTPSNKVTEKGKYVELRCDPISGHTALYWYRQSLGQGPEFLIYFQGTGAADDSGLPNDRFFAVRPEGSVSTLKIQRTERGDSAVYLCASSYLGGEAFFGQGTRLTVV.

V usage is TRBV5-1 and J usage is TRBJ2-5, with D possibly matching TRBD2 (6 bases). CDR3 length equals 14 residues. Germline lookup yields CDR1 SGHRS and CDR2 YFSETQ. Trimming removed 3 bases from V and 3 bases from J, with 12 bases in between. The CDR3 nucleotides are TGCGCCAGCAGCTCCTTGGGGGGAGAAGAGACCCAGTACTTC. Amino acids: CASSSLGGEETQYF.

This clone was recorded a few times. The rearrangement links TRBV19 to TRBJ2-7; D might be TRBD1 (6 bases). With 1 base removed from V and 6 bases from J, the gap between germline ends came to 13 bases. This CDR3 region has 14 residues. Germline loops: CDR1 LNHDA, CDR2 SQIVND (reference sequence). The CDR3 region has the DNA TGTGCCAGTAGTATAGGGAGGACAGTCAGCGAGCAGTACTTC. Encoded protein: CASSIGRTVSEQYF.

V usage is TRBV30 and J usage is TRBJ2-7; either TRBD1 or TRBD2 may supply D (5 bases each). Germline V gene lookup returns CDR1 GTSNPN and CDR2 SVGIG (reference sequence). The germline V and J ends were trimmed by 0 bases and 13 bases, with 16 bases remaining between them. The CDR3 has 12 amino acids. CDR3 sequence: CAWSVRAGTGYF. The CDR3 DNA is TGTGCCTGGAGTGTACGAGCTGGGACCGGCTACTTC.

This rearrangement joins TRBV5-1 to TRBJ2-3; 11 bases are a match to TRBD2. With V trimmed by 5 bases and J by 0 bases, 5 bases remained unmatched. The CDR3 is 16 residues long. The germline V gene encodes CDR1 SGHRS and CDR2 YFSETQ. The CDR3 DNA sequence: TGCGCCAGCAGAGCTAGCGGGAGGTCTAGCACAGATACGCAGTATTTT. Amino acids: CASRASGRSSTDTQYF.

V usage is TRBV6-6 and J usage is TRBJ2-3, with 9 nucleotides matching TRBD2. CDR3 length: 16 residues. Per the germline V gene, CDR1 is MNHNY and CDR2 is SVGAGI (reference sequence). Trimming at V came to 0 bases and at J to 5 bases, leaving 6 bases not matched to a gene. CDR3 bases: TGTGCCAGCAGTTACTCGGTAACTAGCGGGCTAGATACGCAGTATTTT. Residues: CASSYSVTSGLDTQYF.

This clone was counted many times. The CDR3, as DNA: TGTGCCAGCTCACCAAGCATAACCTCCTACGAGCAGTACTTC. The encoded protein is CASSPSITSYEQYF. V usage is TRBV18 and J usage is TRBJ2-7; D is unclear. The CDR3 is made up of 14 amino acids. Germline V gene data show CDR1 as KGHSH and CDR2 as LQKENI. Trimming left V 2 bases short and J 0 bases short, with 8 bases between.

In its sample, this clone was seen once. The CDR3 DNA sequence: TGTGCCAGTAGTAACTTGGACAGGGGGCCGAACACCGGGGAGCTGTTTTTT. Translation: CASSNLDRGPNTGELFF. The rearrangement links TRBV19 to TRBJ2-2, with 11 positions matching TRBD1. The CDR3 extends over 17 amino acids. J was trimmed by 0 bases and V by 4 bases; bases with no gene match: 4. CDR1 and CDR2 (germline): LNHDA, SQIVND (reference sequence).

As for this clone: Other DNA sequences within the sample encode an identical CDR3. This rearrangement joins TRBV7-3 to TRBJ2-2, with D possibly matching TRBD2 (6 bases). Trimming took off 0 bases at V and 0 bases at J, with 8 bases between the two ends. The CDR3 consists of 16 residues. The germline V gene has CDR1 SGHTA and CDR2 FQGTGA. CDR3 in DNA: TGTGCCAGCAGCTTAACCGGCGGGACGAACACCGGGGAGCTGTTTTTT. This encodes CASSLTGGTNTGELFF.

This clone was seen only a few times. The same CDR3 is also encoded by other DNA sequences in this sample. CDR3 nucleotides: TGTGCCAGCACCGGCGGGGGAAATGAAAAACTGTTTTTT. Protein product: CASTGGGNEKLFF. The chain carries TRBV28 and TRBJ1-4; D may be TRBD1 (5 bases). Trimming removed 7 bases from V and 5 bases from J, with 11 bases in between. This CDR3 has 13 residues. CDR1 and CDR2 from the germline V gene are MDHEN and SYDVKM.

The chain has TRBV2 and TRBJ1-2; the D gene is possibly TRBD1 (6 bases). The germline V gene has CDR1 SNHLY and CDR2 FYNNEI. CDR3 length: 13 residues. Trimming took off 4 bases at V and 8 bases at J, with 14 bases between the two ends. The CDR3 DNA is TGTGCCAGCAGTGGACAGGCACGACGGGGCTACACCTTC. Protein: CASSGQARRGYTF.

The chain combines TRBV5-4 with TRBJ2-5; 10 nucleotides match TRBD1. The V gene end was trimmed by 4 bases and the J gene end by 4 bases; junction bases not matched to a gene: 7. Germline assignment: CDR1 SGHNT and CDR2 YYREEE (reference sequence). CDR3 size: 15 residues. The CDR3 coding sequence is TGTGCCAGCAGCACGAGACAGGGGGCGGGAGAGACCCAGTACTTC. This gives the protein CASSTRQGAGETQYF. The full variable domain, completed using reference TRBV5-4 and TRBJ2-5, is ETGVTQSPTHLIKTRGQQVTLRCSSQSGHNTVSWYQQALGQGPQFIFQYYREEENGRGNFPPRFSGLQFPNYSSELNVNALELDDSALYLCASSTRQGAGETQYFGPGTRLLVL.